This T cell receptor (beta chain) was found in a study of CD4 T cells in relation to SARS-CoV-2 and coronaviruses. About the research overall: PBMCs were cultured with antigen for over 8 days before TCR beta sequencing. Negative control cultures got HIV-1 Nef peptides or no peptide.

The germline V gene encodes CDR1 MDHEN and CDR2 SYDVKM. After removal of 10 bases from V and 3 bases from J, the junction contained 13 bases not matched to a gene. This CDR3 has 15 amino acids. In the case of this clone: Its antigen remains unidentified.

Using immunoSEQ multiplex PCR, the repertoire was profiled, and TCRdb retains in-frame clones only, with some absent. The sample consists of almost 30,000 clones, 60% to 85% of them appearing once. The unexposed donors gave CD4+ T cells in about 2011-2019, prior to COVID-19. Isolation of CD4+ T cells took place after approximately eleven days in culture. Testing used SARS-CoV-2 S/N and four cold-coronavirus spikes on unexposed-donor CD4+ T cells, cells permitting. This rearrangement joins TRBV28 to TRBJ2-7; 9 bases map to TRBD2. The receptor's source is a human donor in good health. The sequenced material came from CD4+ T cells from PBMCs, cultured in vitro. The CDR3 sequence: CATQGAGTSLYEQYF. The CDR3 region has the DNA TGTGCCACCCAGGGCGCGGGGACTAGCCTCTACGAGCAGTACTTC.